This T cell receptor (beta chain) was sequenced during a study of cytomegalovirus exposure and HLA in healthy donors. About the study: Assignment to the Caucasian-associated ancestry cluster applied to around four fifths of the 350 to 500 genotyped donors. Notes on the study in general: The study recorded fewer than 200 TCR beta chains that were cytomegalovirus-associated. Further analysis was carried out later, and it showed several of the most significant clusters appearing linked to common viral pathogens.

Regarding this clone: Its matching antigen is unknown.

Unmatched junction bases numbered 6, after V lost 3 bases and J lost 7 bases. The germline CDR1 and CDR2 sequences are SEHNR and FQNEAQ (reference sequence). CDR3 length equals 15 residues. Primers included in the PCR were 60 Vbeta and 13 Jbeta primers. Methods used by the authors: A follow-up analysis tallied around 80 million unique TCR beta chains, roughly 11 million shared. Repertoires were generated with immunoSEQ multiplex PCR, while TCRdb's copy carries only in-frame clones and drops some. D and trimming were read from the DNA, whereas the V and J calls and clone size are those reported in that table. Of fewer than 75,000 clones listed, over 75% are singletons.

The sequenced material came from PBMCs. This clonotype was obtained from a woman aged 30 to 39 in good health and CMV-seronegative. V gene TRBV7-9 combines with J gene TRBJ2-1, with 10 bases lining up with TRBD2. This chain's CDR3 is CASSLSLAGANEQFF. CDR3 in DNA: TGTGCCAGCAGCTTGAGTCTAGCGGGGGCGAATGAGCAGTTCTTC.